This T cell receptor (beta chain) was found in a study of T-cell reconstitution after alpha-beta-depleted transplantation in children (dated by TCRdb to 2016 to 2017). About the full investigation: T-cell immune reconstitution after TCRalphabeta/CD19-depleted allogeneic hematopoietic cell transplantation in children was quantitatively tracked in the study by means of TCR repertoire profiling. Summary of the overall study and its limitations: About two months after transplant, the apparently early recovery of alphabetaT-cell counts reportedly depended on just several hundred clones that had expanded rapidly and came from non-depleted graft cells. The frequencies of hyperexpanded clones fell over the following months, and after one year, T-cell counts and TCRbeta diversity were mostly attributed to newly produced T cells. In some patients, high TCRbeta diversity at day 60 was attributed to recipient T cells and intrathymic progenitors that had survived conditioning.

Libraries were constructed by PCR. The sequencer listed for this sample is Illumina HiSeq 2500. TCR library preparation used molecular barcoding, with unique molecular identifiers applied to normalize quantification of the TCRbeta repertoire. TCRdb passed the public sequencing reads through fastp at Q25 and MiXCR, retaining productive beta sequences. Identical CDR3 protein sequences are pooled into one entry, listed with their most common genes and DNA. The sample table holds around 580,000 distinct CDR3 sequences, of which 27% were seen once. 35% to 40% of the sample is held by the ten biggest clonotypes. According to the study, the label for this sample's treatment or condition signals: allogeneic hematopoietic cell transplantation with graft depleted of TCRalphabeta T cells and CD19 B cells. The transplant recipients were children given TCRalphabeta/CD19-depleted allogeneic hematopoietic cell grafts.

This clonotype was recorded only once. It has no known antigen specificity. The record has no base qualities; no much larger clone is one base away. The CDR3, cysteine through phenylalanine, is 14 amino acids long. Just the 42-base CDR3 DNA is kept, in frame starting at base 1. Looking up the germline V gene yields CDR1 SGHRS and CDR2 YFSETQ. V loses 4 bases of germline sequence and J loses 2 bases, and the interval between the two ends is 13 bases. The sequence is built from TRBV5-1 and TRBJ2-7; TRBD1 is perhaps the D gene, given 6 matching bases. The sequence came from a boy less than two years old with Wiskott-Aldrich syndrome, due to receive a stem cell transplant. Sequenced here: PBMCs, sampled before TCRalphabeta/CD19-depleted stem cell transplant. This receptor carries the CDR3 CASSVDSFAYEQYF. Read as DNA, the sequence is TGCGCCAGCAGCGTGGACAGCTTCGCCTACGAGCAGTACTTC.